The present TCR beta chain was sequenced within a study of graft-versus-host responses after intestinal transplantation. About the research overall: Each recipient received anti-thymocyte globulin induction, then tacrolimus and steroids for about three years.

Generated by immunoSEQ multiplex PCR, the TCRdb table keeps only in-frame clones and is missing some. The sample has about 60,000 clones, 75% to 90% seen once; the top ten hold about 1.6%. Tissue processing of the graft released intraepithelial and lamina propria lymphocytes from it. This CDR3 has 14 amino acids. V trimming: 3 bases; J trimming: 1 base; junction bases outside the gene matches: 2. Per the germline V gene, CDR1 is KGHSH and CDR2 is LQKENI. The sample in question was ileum tissue, obtained about 350 days after transplant. This clonotype was sampled from a human patient who received an intestinal transplant, so some T cells may come from the graft donor. The chain carries TRBV18 and TRBJ2-5; 7 positions agree with TRBD1. In DNA form, the CDR3 reads TGTGCCAGCTCACCCCGGACAGGCCAAGAGACCCAGTACTTC. This translates into CASSPRTGQETQYF.